These 6 T cell receptor beta chains share one sample of origin, sequenced in a study of tumor and adjacent non-tumor tissue in lung cancer. The library came from three nested PCR rounds adapted from ARM-PCR protocols. TCRdb redid the calling of the multiplex PCR reads with MiXCR, one entry per CDR3 protein. The profile covers approximately 100,000 distinct CDR3 sequences, with 60% to 80% appearing a single time and roughly 20% taken by the ten largest. This sample's RNA came from whole unsorted tissue. The normal lung tissue was taken more than 3 cm from the tumor edge. The sample consisted of distant non-tumor lung tissue. All receptors come from a man aged 60 to 75 with non-small cell lung cancer.

This clonotype was seen only a few times. The chain links TRBV24-1 to TRBJ1-1; weak D call: TRBD1 (5 bases). Trimming removed 3 bases from V and 11 bases from J, with 15 bases in between. Germline CDR1 is KGHDR and CDR2 is SFDVKD. The length of the CDR3 is 13 residues. The CDR3 bases are TGTGCCACCAGTGATCTCGGGGGGAACGGGGCTTTCTTT. It encodes CATSDLGGNGAFF.

This clonotype was found once. An end of the junction differs from the germline gene, which may be a read error. The rearrangement joins TRBV11-2 to TRBJ2-3; no reliable D call. The germline V gene encodes CDR1 SGHAT and CDR2 FQNNGV. The CDR3 covers 12 residues. Written as DNA, the CDR3 is TGTGCCAGCATCCCCCCCACAGATACGCAGTGTTTT. It codes for CASIPPTDTQCF.

Worth noting for this clonotype: One base away lies a much larger clone, so this may be a sequencing read error. J is TRBJ1-4 and V is TRBV5-4, with TRBD1 identical over 8 bases. The germline V gene has CDR1 SGHNT and CDR2 YYREEE (reference sequence). The CDR3 runs to 16 residues. CDR3 bases: TGTGCCAGCAGCCAGGACAGGGCAAGAGAAAATGAAAAACTGTCTTTT. This sequence encodes CASSQDRARENEKLSF.

V gene TRBV12-3 or TRBV12-4 combines with J gene TRBJ2-4, with D perhaps TRBD1 or TRBD2 (5 bases each). Between the trimmed V and J ends, which lost 8 bases and 12 bases, there was a span of 26 bases. The length of the CDR3 is 15 residues. The CDR3: CASGPLGTGEGTQYF. CDR3 in DNA: TGTGCCAGCGGTCCACTCGGGACCGGGGAAGGCACTCAGTACTTC.

This clonotype has at least ten counts. The chain carries TRBV6-5 and TRBJ2-3, with 10 bases lining up with TRBD1. This CDR3 has 16 residues. The V segment lost 6 bases and the J segment 4 bases; nucleotides outside the gene matches: 10. CDR1 is MNHEY and CDR2 is SVGAGI in the germline V gene. For the CDR3, the DNA is TGTGCCAGCAGACGACTGGACAGGGGGGGCCCAGATACGCAGTATTTT. Its protein product is CASRRLDRGGPDTQYF.

A note on this clonotype: A junction end diverges from the germline sequence, so it may reflect a read error. The V call is TRBV4-2, the J call TRBJ1-3; D not certain. The CDR3 runs to 18 residues. Germline CDR1 is LGHNA and CDR2 is YNFKEQ. The DNA for the CDR3 is TGTGCCAGCAGCCAAGAGTCAGTCTGCACAGTCTCTGGGAACACCATATATTTT. This gives the protein CASSQESVCTVSGNTIYF.